The 28 T cell receptor beta chains below were found in one sample sequenced in a study of control samples from healthy donors and cancer patients (TCRdb year 2020). Library construction relied on the immunoSEQ multiplex PCR assay. TCRdb limited this immuneACCESS table to in-frame rearrangements with V and J called. A share of clones is missing; checked studies link under half to unresolved V genes, and the rest is unexplained. This sample gives around 93,000 clones in total; about 91% of them show up just once. Roughly 15% of the sample is held by the ten biggest clonotypes. Sequencing was done on a sample of blood. These receptors all stem from a man aged 25 to 40 in good health.

This clone was seen only a few times. The rearrangement uses TRBV28 and TRBJ1-6; 12 positions agree with TRBD1. Germline V gene lookup returns CDR1 MDHEN and CDR2 SYDVKM. The length of the CDR3 is 16 residues. The trim removed 8 bases at V and 7 bases at J, leaving 9 bases unmatched. The chain's CDR3 is CASLAGTGGNNSPLHF. CDR3 sequence (DNA): TGTGCCAGCCTGGCAGGGACAGGGGGCAACAATTCACCCCTCCACTTT.

The CDR3 sequence: CASSLGGASTYEQYF. As DNA, the CDR3 is TGTGCCAGCAGCTTGGGGGGTGCCAGTACCTACGAGCAGTACTTC. The chain combines TRBV5-4 with TRBJ2-7, with no clear D. The germline gives CDR1 SGHNT, CDR2 YYREEE (reference sequence). V was pared by 0 bases and J by 2 bases, with 12 bases between. The CDR3 has 15 residues.

This CDR3 reads CATSGQFSNQPQHF. For the CDR3, the DNA is TGTGCCACCAGCGGCCAATTCAGCAATCAGCCCCAGCATTTT. The chain carries TRBV15 and TRBJ1-5; D uncertain. Germline CDR1 reads LNHNV; CDR2 reads YYDKDF (reference sequence). The CDR3 totals 14 residues. V lost 5 bases and J 1 base, leaving 9 bases between the germline ends.

The chain employs TRBV6-5 and TRBJ2-2; D gene ambiguous. The germline V and J ends were trimmed by 6 bases and 6 bases, with 11 bases remaining between them. Germline V gene sequence: CDR1 MNHEY, CDR2 SVGAGI. The CDR3 spans 13 residues. This CDR3 is CASSLVWPGELFF. CDR3 DNA sequence: TGTGCCAGCAGCCTCGTTTGGCCCGGGGAGCTGTTTTTT.

The chain uses TRBV2 and TRBJ2-7, with D perhaps matching TRBD1 (5 bases). Germline values: CDR1 SNHLY, CDR2 FYNNEI. The CDR3 length is 14 residues. Trimming took 2 bases from V and 6 from J, leaving 14 bases between them. CDR3: CASSEQGGVPEQYF. The CDR3, as DNA: TGTGCCAGCAGTGAACAGGGTGGGGTGCCCGAGCAGTACTTC.

The chain couples TRBV11-2 to TRBJ2-5; TRBD1 agrees at 8 bases. CDR3 length equals 15 residues. The V and J ends lost 5 bases and 5 bases, in that order; junction bases with no gene match: 10. The germline V gene has CDR1 SGHAT and CDR2 FQNNGV. As DNA, the CDR3 is TGTGCCAGCAGCGTCGGGACAGGCGAGGTGGAGACCCAGTACTTC. It translates to CASSVGTGEVETQYF.

The CDR3 is CASSLDRVYEQYF. CDR3 DNA: TGTGCCAGCAGCTTAGATAGAGTCTACGAGCAGTACTTC. The rearrangement joins TRBV11-1 to TRBJ2-7; D is ambiguous. The CDR3 sequence is 13 residues long. The V and J ends lost 1 base and 3 bases respectively, with 7 bases between them. CDR1 and CDR2 from the germline V gene are SGHAT and FQDESV (reference sequence).

This chain links TRBV7-9 with TRBJ1-6; 7 bases line up with TRBD1. With V trimmed by 1 base and J by 0 bases, 9 bases remained unmatched. The CDR3 runs 19 residues. Germline V gene sequence: CDR1 SEHNR, CDR2 FQNEAQ (reference sequence). The CDR3 nucleotides read TGTGCCAGCAGCTTAGATCTGGGACAGACTTTCTCCTATAATTCACCCCTCCACTTT. This gives the protein CASSLDLGQTFSYNSPLHF.

The chain employs TRBV30 and TRBJ1-2; 7 bases agree with TRBD1. Per the germline V gene, CDR1 is GTSNPN and CDR2 is SVGIG (reference sequence). The J segment lost 4 bases and the V segment lost 0 bases, leaving 8 bases of the junction unmatched. The CDR3 consists of 15 residues. Here the CDR3 reads CAWSVRRTGGYGYTF. In DNA, the CDR3 is TGTGCCTGGAGTGTACGAAGGACAGGTGGCTATGGCTACACCTTC.

This chain uses TRBV27 with TRBJ2-5; D unclear. CDR3 length: 11 residues. Trimming stripped 2 bases from V and 3 bases from J, with 1 base between. Germline-derived CDR1 and CDR2 are MNHEY and SMNVEV (reference sequence). The CDR3 here is CASSLEETQYF. The CDR3, as DNA: TGTGCCAGCAGTTTAGAAGAGACCCAGTACTTC.

This rearrangement joins TRBV20-1 to TRBJ2-7; D is ambiguous. Trimming pared 4 bases from V and 3 bases from J, leaving 7 bases between. There are 11 residues in the CDR3. Looked up from germline, CDR1 is DFQATT and CDR2 is SNEGSKA (reference sequence). For the CDR3, the DNA is TGCAGTGCTATAGACAACTACGAGCAGTACTTC. Its translation: CSAIDNYEQYF.

The chain recombines TRBV13 with TRBJ2-7; 9 nucleotides align to TRBD1. The CDR3 has 15 residues. Germline trimming cut 4 bases from V and 4 bases from J; bases unmatched to any gene: 8. Germline V gene lookup returns CDR1 PRHDT and CDR2 FYEKMQ (reference sequence). Here the CDR3 reads CASSSVTGGEYEQYF. The CDR3 DNA reads TGTGCCAGCAGCTCCGTGACAGGGGGAGAGTACGAGCAGTACTTC.

This clone turned up a few times. This chain joins TRBV30 and TRBJ2-2; D possibly corresponds to TRBD1 (6 bases). The CDR3 runs 14 residues. The germline V and J ends were trimmed by 0 bases and 3 bases, with 8 bases remaining between them. In germline, CDR1 is GTSNPN, CDR2 SVGIG (reference sequence). CDR3 protein: CAWSVRQDTGELFF. The CDR3 DNA reads TGTGCCTGGAGTGTCCGACAGGACACCGGGGAGCTGTTTTTT. The full variable domain, its missing parts supplied by reference TRBV30 and TRBJ2-2, is SQTIHQWPATLVQPVGSPLSLECTVEGTSNPNLYWYRQAAGRGLQLLFYSVGIGQISSEVPQNLSASRPQDRQFILSSKKLLLSDSGFYLCAWSVRQDTGELFFGEGSRLTVL.

The rearrangement uses TRBV7-9 and TRBJ2-3, with TRBD1 identical over 8 bases. In germline, CDR1 is SEHNR, CDR2 FQNEAQ (reference sequence). The CDR3 loop spans 16 amino acids. V lost 3 bases, J lost 1 base, and 6 bases stayed unmatched. In DNA form, the CDR3 reads TGTGCCAGCAGCTTCGGACAGGGTCCCGGCACAGATACGCAGTATTTT. Translation gives CASSFGQGPGTDTQYF.

About this clone: The sample carries other DNA sequences with the same CDR3. The chain joins TRBV19 to TRBJ1-4; a weak D match, TRBD1 (5 bases). This CDR3 spans 15 amino acids. The germline V gene encodes CDR1 LNHDA and CDR2 SQIVND (reference sequence). Deletions cut 3 bases from V and 0 bases from J, with 8 bases between. CDR3 protein: CASSIGTATNEKLFF. CDR3 bases: TGTGCCAGTAGTATCGGGACCGCAACTAATGAAAAACTGTTTTTT. Filled out from reference TRBV19 and TRBJ1-4, the complete variable domain reads DGGITQSPKYLFRKEGQNVTLSCEQNLNHDAMYWYRQDPGQGLRLIYYSQIVNDFQKGDIAEGYSVSREKKESFPLTVTSAQKNPTAFYLCASSIGTATNEKLFFGSGTQLSVL.

Note on this clone: This CDR3 is also generated by other DNA sequences in the sample. The CDR3 here is CASSKDRGADTQYF. The CDR3 nucleotides read TGTGCCAGCAGTAAAGACAGGGGCGCGGATACGCAGTATTTT. V usage is TRBV2 and J usage is TRBJ2-3; 8 bases are a match to TRBD1. J gave up 6 bases and V 5 bases, and 7 bases lay outside the gene matches. CDR1 and CDR2 from the germline V gene are SNHLY and FYNNEI. The length of the CDR3 is 14 residues.

V usage is TRBV7-9 and J usage is TRBJ2-2, with unresolved D. Per the germline V gene, CDR1 is SEHNR and CDR2 is FQNEAQ (reference sequence). Deletions cut 5 bases from V and 6 bases from J, with 10 bases between. This CDR3 has 13 residues. CDR3 nucleotide sequence: TGTGCCAGCAGCGCCCCGGGCCCCGGGGAGCTGTTTTTT. This encodes CASSAPGPGELFF. Full variable domain (remainder filled in from reference TRBV7-9 and TRBJ2-2): DTGVSQNPRHKITKRGQNVTFRCDPISEHNRLYWYRQTLGQGPEFLTYFQNEAQLEKSRLLSDRFSAERPKGSFSTLEIQRTEQGDSAMYLCASSAPGPGELFFGEGSRLTVL.

J is TRBJ2-1 and V is TRBV7-8; D remains unclear. Germline CDR1 reads SGHVS; CDR2 reads FQNEAQ. V lost 3 bases and J 8 bases, leaving 11 bases between the germline ends. This CDR3 spans 13 amino acids. The CDR3 DNA follows: TGTGCCAGCAGCTTCCAAGTAAGGGATGAGCAGTTCTTC. It codes for CASSFQVRDEQFF.

This chain links TRBV7-2 with TRBJ2-7; the D is unclear. CDR1 and CDR2 from the germline V gene are SGHTA and FQGNSA. Trimming removed 3 bases at V and 4 bases at J, with 13 bases between. The CDR3 spans 14 residues. The CDR3: CASSFRPFRYEQYF. In DNA, the CDR3 is TGTGCCAGCAGCTTCCGACCCTTTAGGTACGAGCAGTACTTC.

V is TRBV27 and J is TRBJ2-1; D remains unclear. Germline CDR1 reads MNHEY; CDR2 reads SMNVEV (reference sequence). The CDR3 contains 14 residues. The ends were cut back, 3 bases at V and 2 bases at J, with 8 bases in the middle. Here the CDR3 DNA reads TGTGCCAGCAGTTTTCTGGCGGCCTACAATGAGCAGTTCTTC. As protein: CASSFLAAYNEQFF.

J is TRBJ2-1 and V is TRBV5-1; D unclear. The germline gives CDR1 SGHRS, CDR2 YFSETQ. The V gene lost 1 base and the J gene lost 4 bases, with 12 bases spanning the gap. The CDR3 has 15 residues. CDR3 region: CASSLTWTTYNEQFF. For the CDR3, the DNA is TGCGCCAGCAGCTTGACCTGGACCACATACAATGAGCAGTTCTTC. The whole variable domain, remainder taken from reference TRBV5-1 and TRBJ2-1, is KAGVTQTPRYLIKTRGQQVTLSCSPISGHRSVSWYQQTPGQGLQFLFEYFSETQRNKGNFPGRFSGRQFSNSRSEMNVSTLELGDSALYLCASSLTWTTYNEQFFGPGTRLTVL.

The V and J genes are TRBV2 and TRBJ1-5, with D hard to call. Germline loops: CDR1 SNHLY, CDR2 FYNNEI. V lost 0 bases to trimming and J lost 0 bases, with 9 bases between them. CDR3 length equals 16 residues. The chain's CDR3 is CASSEARTVSNQPQHF. CDR3 in DNA: TGTGCCAGCAGTGAAGCAAGGACGGTTAGCAATCAGCCCCAGCATTTT.

The chain couples TRBV27 to TRBJ1-5; no firm D call. The V and J ends lost 7 bases and 1 base respectively, with 11 bases between them. The CDR3 is 14 amino acids. Per the germline V gene, CDR1 is MNHEY and CDR2 is SMNVEV (reference sequence). The CDR3, as DNA: TGTGCCAGCACATCCTCTGTCAGCAATCAGCCCCAGCATTTT. Residues: CASTSSVSNQPQHF.

The genes are TRBV28 and TRBJ2-7; 10 bases are shared with TRBD1. Germline-derived CDR1 and CDR2 are MDHEN and SYDVKM. V gave up 10 bases and J gave up 6 bases; unmatched junction bases: 15. This CDR3 region has 15 residues. CDR3 coding DNA: TGTGCCACTACGAAAAGAGGACAGGGGGGTGGCGAGCAGTACTTC. The encoded protein is CATTKRGQGGGEQYF.

The chain links TRBV7-9 to TRBJ2-2; D ambiguous. V was clipped by 4 bases and J by 1 base, with 7 bases between them. This CDR3 has 14 residues. Germline-derived CDR1 and CDR2 are SEHNR and FQNEAQ (reference sequence). The CDR3 DNA sequence: TGTGCCAGCAGCTCTCGACAGAACACCGGGGAGCTGTTTTTT. This codes for CASSSRQNTGELFF. The variable domain in full, with the rest retrieved from reference TRBV7-9 and TRBJ2-2, is DTGVSQNPRHKITKRGQNVTFRCDPISEHNRLYWYRQTLGQGPEFLTYFQNEAQLEKSRLLSDRFSAERPKGSFSTLEIQRTEQGDSAMYLCASSSRQNTGELFFGEGSRLTVL.

This clone was recorded a few times. The chain has TRBV6-4 and TRBJ2-2; perhaps D is TRBD1 or TRBD2 (5 bases each). This CDR3 is 13 amino acids long. CDR1 is MRHNA and CDR2 is SNTAGT in the germline V gene. Trimming took off 4 bases at V and 4 bases at J, with 7 bases between the two ends. The CDR3 protein is CASSARGTGELFF. CDR3 nucleotide sequence: TGTGCCAGCAGTGCGAGGGGCACCGGGGAGCTGTTTTTT.

The V and J genes are TRBV11-3 and TRBJ1-5, with D maybe TRBD1 (6 bases). CDR1 SGHNT and CDR2 YENEEA come from the germline V gene. V was cut by 0 bases and J by 4 bases, with 10 bases left in between. The CDR3 length is 15 residues. The CDR3 protein is CASSLDGTPNQPQHF. CDR3 coding DNA: TGTGCCAGCAGCTTAGATGGGACACCGAATCAGCCCCAGCATTTT.

This sequence joins TRBV2 and TRBJ2-7, with 9 bases aligning to TRBD1. The CDR3 extends over 14 amino acids. Trimming took 4 bases from V and 6 from J; bases not matched to a gene: 7. Per the germline V gene, CDR1 is SNHLY and CDR2 is FYNNEI. The CDR3 nucleotides read TGTGCCAGCAGTGCCCGCAAACAGGGGGCCGAGCAGTACTTC. Its translation is CASSARKQGAEQYF.